Below are 20 T cell receptor beta chains sequenced from a single sample in a study of blood T cell repertoires in COVID-19. Sequenced by immunoSEQ multiplex PCR; TCRdb stores in-frame clones only, minus some. The sample lists about 180,000 clones, roughly 81% seen once, with 10% to 15% in the top ten. Material: peripheral blood. The receptors were gathered from a woman aged 80 or over with COVID-19, enrolled during active disease.

The chain is built from TRBV18 and TRBJ2-2, with 13 bases aligning to TRBD2. The ends lost 3 bases at V and 4 bases at J; junction bases unmatched: 2. The CDR3 covers 16 residues. In germline, CDR1 is KGHSH, CDR2 LQKENI. The CDR3 nucleotides are TGTGCCAGCTCACCCGGACTAGCGGGGGTCACCGGGGAGCTGTTTTTT. This sequence encodes CASSPGLAGVTGELFF.

Remarks on this clone: Sequence at one end of the junction differs from germline and may be a read error. This chain links TRBV7-7 with TRBJ2-1, with 15 bases lining up with TRBD2. Germline V gene sequence: CDR1 SSHAT, CDR2 FNYEAQ (reference sequence). The CDR3 length is 18 residues. CDR3 in amino acids: CASSPGLAGGGSYNEQFF. In nucleotides, the CDR3 is TGTGCTAGCAGCCCGGGACTAGCGGGAGGTGGATCCTACAATGAGCAGTTCTTC.

This chain connects TRBV11-3 to TRBJ1-1; unclear D gene. Germline V gives CDR1 SGHNT, CDR2 YENEEA. Trimming removed 8 bases at V and 0 bases at J, with 16 bases between. This CDR3 is 15 amino acids long. The CDR3 bases are TGTGCCAGCGGTCCTAGGAATGCTCTGAACACTGAAGCTTTCTTT. The encoded protein is CASGPRNALNTEAFF.

This clone was observed once. V is TRBV9 and J is TRBJ2-1; 10 bases fit TRBD2. The CDR3 has 17 amino acids. V shed 2 bases, J shed 5 bases, and the junction held 10 bases outside the gene matches. Germline-derived CDR1 and CDR2 are SGDLS and YYNGEE. The CDR3 DNA reads TGTGCCAGCAGCGTTTCCAGCGGGAGGGCCTATGACAATGAGCAGTTCTTC. Protein sequence: CASSVSSGRAYDNEQFF. Filled out from reference TRBV9 and TRBJ2-1, the complete variable domain reads DSGVTQTPKHLITATGQRVTLRCSPRSGDLSVYWYQQSLDQGLQFLIQYYNGEERAKGNILERFSAQQFPDLHSELNLSSLELGDSALYFCASSVSSGRAYDNEQFFGPGTRLTVL.

V usage is TRBV3-1 (or the pseudogene TRBV3-2) and J usage is TRBJ2-5, with TRBD2 identical over 7 bases. The germline gives CDR1 LGHDT, CDR2 YNNKEL (reference sequence). V dropped 4 bases and J dropped 7; count of bases not matched to a gene: 12. CDR3 length: 15 amino acids. Here the CDR3 DNA reads TGTGCCAGCAGCCCTAGACTAGCTTATCCTGGGACCCAGTACTTC. Translated: CASSPRLAYPGTQYF.

The chain is built from TRBV15 and TRBJ1-5; D is perhaps TRBD1 (5 bases). CDR1 and CDR2 from the germline V gene are LNHNV and YYDKDF (reference sequence). The V end lost 5 bases, the J end lost 5 bases, and 16 bases lay between the germline ends. The CDR3 is 15 residues long. The CDR3: CATSAEGREDQPQHF. In nucleotides, the CDR3 is TGTGCCACCAGCGCCGAGGGCAGGGAGGATCAGCCCCAGCATTTT.

V and J are TRBV29-1 and TRBJ1-2; TRBD1 matches 7 bases. J gave up 3 bases and V 6 bases, and 4 bases lay outside the gene matches. This CDR3 is built from 12 residues. Germline-derived CDR1 and CDR2 are SQVTM and ANQGSEA. This chain's CDR3 is CSVGGQDYGYTF. The CDR3 nucleotides read TGCAGCGTGGGCGGACAGGACTATGGCTACACCTTC.

This rearrangement joins TRBV9 to TRBJ1-4; TRBD1 matches 8 bases. With 2 bases clipped from V and 2 bases from J, the junction kept 2 bases outside the gene matches. This CDR3 has 15 amino acids. CDR1 and CDR2 (germline): SGDLS, YYNGEE. CDR3 DNA sequence: TGTGCCAGCAGCGTGACAGGGGCCACTAATGAAAAACTGTTTTTT. Amino acids: CASSVTGATNEKLFF.

V is TRBV5-1 and J is TRBJ1-4; D unclear. CDR3 size: 14 residues. Germline CDR1 is SGHRS and CDR2 is YFSETQ. V was shortened by 4 bases and J by 2 bases, with 9 bases between the two germline ends. The CDR3 region is CASSPVPTNEKLFF. CDR3 sequence (DNA): TGCGCCAGCAGCCCGGTCCCCACTAATGAAAAACTGTTTTTT.

The chain joins TRBV27 to TRBJ2-5; TRBD1 aligns across 7 bases. The V segment lost 4 bases and the J segment 10 bases; nucleotides outside the gene matches: 9. Germline-derived CDR1 and CDR2 are MNHEY and SMNVEV (reference sequence). CDR3 length: 13 residues. Here the CDR3 reads CASSSGGAGGQYF. In DNA, the CDR3 is TGTGCCAGCAGTTCAGGGGGTGCAGGGGGCCAGTACTTC.

CDR3 protein: CASSYRQGDGQPQHF. The DNA of the CDR3 is TGTGCCAGCAGTTACAGACAGGGGGATGGTCAGCCCCAGCATTTT. The rearrangement joins TRBV2 to TRBJ1-5, with 9 bases lining up with TRBD1. The CDR3 totals 15 residues. The germline CDR1 and CDR2 sequences are SNHLY and FYNNEI. V was pared by 5 bases and J by 6 bases, with 8 bases of the junction left unmatched. Using reference TRBV2 and TRBJ1-5 for the parts outside the CDR3, the full variable domain is EPEVTQTPSHQVTQMGQEVILRCVPISNHLYFYWYRQILGQKVEFLVSFYNNEISEKSEIFDDQFSVERPDGSNFTLKIRSTKLEDSAMYFCASSYRQGDGQPQHFGDGTRLSIL.

This rearrangement joins TRBV19 to TRBJ2-6; tentatively, D is TRBD1 (6 bases). This CDR3 has 17 amino acids. The germline V gene has CDR1 LNHDA and CDR2 SQIVND (reference sequence). V was clipped by 5 bases and J by 1 base, with 15 bases between them. In DNA, the CDR3 is TGTGCCAGTAGTGCCTCCGGGACAACGTCTGGGGCCAACGTCCTGACTTTC. This sequence encodes CASSASGTTSGANVLTF.

This chain uses TRBV5-4 with TRBJ2-4; TRBD2 aligns across 7 bases. The CDR3 length is 17 residues. Germline lookup yields CDR1 SGHNT and CDR2 YYREEE (reference sequence). Germline trimming cut 3 bases from V and 0 bases from J; bases unmatched to any gene: 9. CDR3 DNA sequence: TGTGCCAGCAGCTCCCGTGGGAGGGAGGCAGCCAAAAACATTCAGTACTTC. Translating gives CASSSRGREAAKNIQYF.

The chain couples TRBV5-1 to TRBJ2-2, with 10 nucleotides matching TRBD1. The germline gives CDR1 SGHRS, CDR2 YFSETQ. With V trimmed by 4 bases and J by 6 bases, 6 bases remained unmatched. The CDR3 spans 15 residues. CDR3 DNA: TGCGCCAGCAGCCTGGGACAGGGGAGCGCCGGGGAGCTGTTTTTT. Protein sequence: CASSLGQGSAGELFF.

V gene TRBV11-2 combines with J gene TRBJ2-1, with a weak D call TRBD2 (5 bases). Looked up from germline, CDR1 is SGHAT and CDR2 is FQNNGV. Deletions cut 3 bases from V and 5 bases from J, with 11 bases between. The CDR3 has 14 residues. CDR3 nucleotide sequence: TGTGCCAGCAGCTTTAACGCAGCGGACAATGAGCAGTTCTTC. It specifies CASSFNAADNEQFF.

The V call is TRBV28, the J call TRBJ1-1; 8 nucleotides align to TRBD1. With 3 bases clipped from V and 0 bases from J, the junction kept 6 bases outside the gene matches. This CDR3 spans 16 amino acids. Germline V gene sequence: CDR1 MDHEN, CDR2 SYDVKM. The CDR3 spells CASSFDIRGLNTEAFF. CDR3 coding DNA: TGTGCCAGCAGTTTCGACATCAGGGGGCTGAACACTGAAGCTTTCTTT.

DNA for the CDR3: TGTGCCAGCAGCTACAGACTAGCGGGTGGGGCCCAGTACTTC. This gives the protein CASSYRLAGGAQYF. This chain links TRBV13 with TRBJ2-5; 10 nucleotides line up with TRBD2. Germline values: CDR1 PRHDT, CDR2 FYEKMQ (reference sequence). Unmatched junction bases numbered 8, after V lost 4 bases and J lost 9 bases. This CDR3 is built from 14 residues.

Only a few counts were recorded for this clone. This chain uses TRBV27 with TRBJ1-5; TRBD1 agrees at 9 bases. The junction had 4 bases not matched to a gene; V was cut back by 5 bases and J by 5 bases. Germline assignment: CDR1 MNHEY and CDR2 SMNVEV (reference sequence). This CDR3 is built from 14 residues. As DNA, the CDR3 is TGTGCCAGCAGTCTCCGGACAGGGGATCAGCCCCAGCATTTT. Translation: CASSLRTGDQPQHF.

The chain links TRBV2 to TRBJ2-3, with 13 nucleotides matching TRBD2. This CDR3 is built from 15 residues. Germline trimming cut 5 bases from V and 4 bases from J; bases unmatched to any gene: 3. CDR1 and CDR2 (germline): SNHLY, FYNNEI. CDR3 sequence: CASSQGLAGSDTQYF. As DNA, the CDR3 is TGTGCCAGCAGTCAGGGACTAGCGGGGTCAGATACGCAGTATTTT.

In this sample, this clone turned up once. J is TRBJ2-7 and V is TRBV27; TRBD1 matches 7 bases. The CDR3 consists of 14 residues. In germline, CDR1 is MNHEY, CDR2 SMNVEV (reference sequence). The ends lost 5 bases at V and 2 bases at J; junction bases unmatched: 6. In DNA, the CDR3 is TGTGCCAGCAGTCTGACAGGGATCCCCTACGAGCAGTACTTC. Translating gives CASSLTGIPYEQYF.